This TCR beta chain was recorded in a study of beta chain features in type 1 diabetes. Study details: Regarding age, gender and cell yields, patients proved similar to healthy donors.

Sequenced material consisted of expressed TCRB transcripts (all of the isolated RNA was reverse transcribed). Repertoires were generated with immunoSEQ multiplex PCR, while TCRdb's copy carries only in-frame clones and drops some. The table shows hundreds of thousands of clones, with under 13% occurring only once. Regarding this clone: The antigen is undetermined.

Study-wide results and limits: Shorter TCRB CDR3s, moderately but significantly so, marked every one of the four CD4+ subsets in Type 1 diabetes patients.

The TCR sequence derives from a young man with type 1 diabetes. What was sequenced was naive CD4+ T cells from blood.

The CDR3 DNA is TGTGCCAGTAGTAGCGGGGGGGCTTACACCGGGGAGCTGTTTTTT. As protein: CASSSGGAYTGELFF. The V call is TRBV19, the J call TRBJ2-2; 9 bases fit TRBD2. Germline V gene sequence: CDR1 LNHDA, CDR2 SQIVND (reference sequence). This CDR3 has 15 residues. After removal of 4 bases from V and 3 bases from J, the junction contained 3 bases not matched to a gene. Together with reference TRBV19 and TRBJ2-2, the CDR3 gives the full variable domain: DGGITQSPKYLFRKEGQNVTLSCEQNLNHDAMYWYRQDPGQGLRLIYYSQIVNDFQKGDIAEGYSVSREKKESFPLTVTSAQKNPTAFYLCASSSGGAYTGELFFGEGSRLTVL.